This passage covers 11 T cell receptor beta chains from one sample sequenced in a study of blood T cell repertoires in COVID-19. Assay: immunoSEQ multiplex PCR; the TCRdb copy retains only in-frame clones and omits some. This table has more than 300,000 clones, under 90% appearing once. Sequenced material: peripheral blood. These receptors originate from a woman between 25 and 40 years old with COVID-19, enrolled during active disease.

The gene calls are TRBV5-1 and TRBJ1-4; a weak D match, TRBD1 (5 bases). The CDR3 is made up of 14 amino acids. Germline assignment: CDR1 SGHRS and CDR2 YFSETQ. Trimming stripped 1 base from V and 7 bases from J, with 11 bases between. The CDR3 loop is CASSLQGRGEKLFF. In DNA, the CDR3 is TGCGCCAGCAGCTTGCAAGGGAGGGGTGAAAAACTGTTTTTT.

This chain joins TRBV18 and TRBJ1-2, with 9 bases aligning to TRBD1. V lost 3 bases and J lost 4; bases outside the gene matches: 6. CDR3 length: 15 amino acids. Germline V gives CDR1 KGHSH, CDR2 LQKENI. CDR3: CASSPRTGVGYGYTF. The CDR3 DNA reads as TGTGCCAGCTCACCCAGGACAGGGGTTGGCTATGGCTACACCTTC.

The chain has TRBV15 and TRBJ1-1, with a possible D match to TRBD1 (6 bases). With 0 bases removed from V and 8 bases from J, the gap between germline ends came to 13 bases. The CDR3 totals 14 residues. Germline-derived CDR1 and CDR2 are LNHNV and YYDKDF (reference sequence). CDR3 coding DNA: TGTGCCACCAGCAGAGATAGGACAGACTACGAAGCTTTCTTT. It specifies CATSRDRTDYEAFF.

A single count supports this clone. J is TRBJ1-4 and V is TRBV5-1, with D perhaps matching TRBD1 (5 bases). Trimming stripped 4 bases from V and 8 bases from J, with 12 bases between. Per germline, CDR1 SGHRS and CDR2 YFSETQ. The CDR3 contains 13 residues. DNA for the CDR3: TGCGCCAGCAGCGTCGACAGAGAGGAAAAACTGTTTTTT. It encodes CASSVDREEKLFF.

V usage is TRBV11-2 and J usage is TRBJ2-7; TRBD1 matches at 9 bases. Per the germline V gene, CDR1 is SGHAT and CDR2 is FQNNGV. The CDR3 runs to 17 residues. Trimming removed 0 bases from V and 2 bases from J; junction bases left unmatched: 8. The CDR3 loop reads CASSLDRWGQGAYEQYV. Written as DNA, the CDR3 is TGTGCCAGCAGCTTAGATAGGTGGGGACAGGGAGCCTACGAGCAGTACGTC.

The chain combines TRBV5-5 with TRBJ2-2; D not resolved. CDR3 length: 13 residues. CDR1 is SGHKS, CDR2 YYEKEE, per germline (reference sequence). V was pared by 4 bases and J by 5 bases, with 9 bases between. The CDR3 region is CASSLRWTGELFF. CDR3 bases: TGTGCCAGCAGCCTTCGGTGGACCGGGGAGCTGTTTTTT.

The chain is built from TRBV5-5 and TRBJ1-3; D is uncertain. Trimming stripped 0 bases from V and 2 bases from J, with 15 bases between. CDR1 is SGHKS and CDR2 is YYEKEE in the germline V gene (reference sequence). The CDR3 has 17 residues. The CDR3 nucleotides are TGTGCCAGCAGCTTGGTTCCGCAGCCGGGTCCTGGAAACACCATATATTTT. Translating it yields CASSLVPQPGPGNTIYF.

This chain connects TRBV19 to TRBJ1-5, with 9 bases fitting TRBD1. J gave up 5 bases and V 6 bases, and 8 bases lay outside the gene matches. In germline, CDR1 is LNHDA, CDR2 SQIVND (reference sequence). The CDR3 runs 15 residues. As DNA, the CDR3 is TGTGCCAGTAGACACACAGGGGGCTTCTATCAGCCCCAGCATTTT. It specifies CASRHTGGFYQPQHF.

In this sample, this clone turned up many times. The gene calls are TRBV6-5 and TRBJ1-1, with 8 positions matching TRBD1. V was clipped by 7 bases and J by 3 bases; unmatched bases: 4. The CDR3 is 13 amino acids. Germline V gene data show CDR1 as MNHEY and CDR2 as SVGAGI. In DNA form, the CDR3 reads TGTGCCAGCACGACAGGGGAGTACACTGAAGCTTTCTTT. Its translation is CASTTGEYTEAFF.

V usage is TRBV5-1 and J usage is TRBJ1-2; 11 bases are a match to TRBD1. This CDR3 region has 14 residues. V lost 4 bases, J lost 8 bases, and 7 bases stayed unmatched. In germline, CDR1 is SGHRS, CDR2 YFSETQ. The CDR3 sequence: CASSKDRGLEGYTF. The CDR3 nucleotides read TGCGCCAGCAGCAAGGACAGGGGGCTAGAGGGCTACACCTTC.

CDR3 residues: CASSLSGGPTDTQYF. CDR3 coding DNA: TGTGCCAGCAGCCTTAGCGGGGGGCCCACAGATACGCAGTATTTT. The genes are TRBV5-8 and TRBJ2-3; TRBD2 aligns across 10 bases. The V and J ends lost 4 bases and 2 bases, in that order; junction bases with no gene match: 4. The V gene's germline CDR1 is SGHTS and CDR2 YDEGEE. The CDR3 is 15 residues long.